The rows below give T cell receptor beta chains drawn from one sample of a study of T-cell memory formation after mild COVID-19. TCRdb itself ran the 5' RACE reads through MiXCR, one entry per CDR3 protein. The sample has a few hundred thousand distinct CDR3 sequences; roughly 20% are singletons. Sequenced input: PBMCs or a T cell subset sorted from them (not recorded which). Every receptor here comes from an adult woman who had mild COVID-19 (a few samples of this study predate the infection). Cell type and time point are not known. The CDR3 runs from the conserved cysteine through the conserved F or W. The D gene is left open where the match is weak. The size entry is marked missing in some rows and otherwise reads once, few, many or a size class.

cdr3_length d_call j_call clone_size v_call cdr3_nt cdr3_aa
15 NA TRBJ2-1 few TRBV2 TGTGCCAGCAGCGTACAGGGTGTCTCCTACAATGAGCAGTTCTTC CASSVQGVSYNEQFF
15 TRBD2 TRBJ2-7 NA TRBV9 TGTGCCAGCAGCGTAGATCCGGGAGGGCGCTACGAGCAGTACTTC CASSVDPGGRYEQYF
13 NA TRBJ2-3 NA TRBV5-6 TGTGCCAGCAGCATGACGGAGGGAGATACGCAGTATTTT CASSMTEGDTQYF
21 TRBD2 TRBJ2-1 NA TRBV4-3 TGCGCCAGCAGCCAAGAAGTTCCCCCGGGCTTAGGCGGGAGAGCCTACAATGAGCAGTTCTTC CASSQEVPPGLGGRAYNEQFF
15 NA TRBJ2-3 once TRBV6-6 TGTGCCAGCAGTTACTCAGGAGGGACCCCAGATACGCAGTATTTT CASSYSGGTPDTQYF
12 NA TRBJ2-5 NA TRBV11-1 TGTGCCAGCAGCTCCACAATAGAGACCCAGTACTTC CASSSTIETQYF
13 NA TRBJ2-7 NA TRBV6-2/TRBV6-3 TGTGCCAGCAGCGAGAAACGAGACTACGAGCAGTACTTC CASSEKRDYEQYF
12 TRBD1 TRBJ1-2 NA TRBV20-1 TGCAGTGTTTCAGGGGGAGAGGATGGCTACACCTTC CSVSGGEDGYTF
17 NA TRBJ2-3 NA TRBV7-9 TGTGCCAGCAGCTCACGGGGTGGCCTAAGGGGCACAGATACGCAGTATTTT CASSSRGGLRGTDTQYF
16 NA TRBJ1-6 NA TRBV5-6 TGTGCCAGCAGCAGCGACTGGGGAAAAGGGCGTTCACCCCTCCACTTT CASSSDWGKGRSPLHF
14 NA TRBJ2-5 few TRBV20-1 TGCAGTGCTACCGGGGGGCTTACTCGGGAGACCCAGTACTTC CSATGGLTRETQYF
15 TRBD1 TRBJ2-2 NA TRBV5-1 TGCGCCAGCAGCTCGCAGGGGGCAGGCACCGGGGAGCTGTTTTTT CASSSQGAGTGELFF
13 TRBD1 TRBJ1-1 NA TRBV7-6 TGTGCCAGCAGCCCGGACAGGCACACTGAAGCTTTCTTT CASSPDRHTEAFF
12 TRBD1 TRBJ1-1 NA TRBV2 TGTGCCAGCGGGACAGTCGGTCTGGGGGCTTTCTTT CASGTVGLGAFF
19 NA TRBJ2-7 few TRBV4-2 TGTGCCAGCAGCCAAAGAGATGGGAAAGCGCGACCGAGCTCCTACGAGCAGTACTTC CASSQRDGKARPSSYEQYF
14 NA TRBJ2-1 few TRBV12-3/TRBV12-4 TGTGCCAGCAGCCTCCGACCCGTGGGCAATGAGCAGTTCTTC CASSLRPVGNEQFF
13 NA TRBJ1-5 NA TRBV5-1 TGCGCCAGCAGCTTGGGGTGGGGGTTCCCCCAGCATTTT CASSLGWGFPQHF
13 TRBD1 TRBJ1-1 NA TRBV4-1 TGCGCCAGCAGGGGACAGGGAATCACTGAAGCTTTCTTT CASRGQGITEAFF
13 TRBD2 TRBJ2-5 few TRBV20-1 TGCAGTGCTAGCGGGGGGGCTCAAGAGACCCAGTACTTC CSASGGAQETQYF
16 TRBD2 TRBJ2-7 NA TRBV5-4 TGTGCCAGCAGCCGGGGGTTAGCGGGAGACCCGGGGGAGCAGTACTTC CASSRGLAGDPGEQYF
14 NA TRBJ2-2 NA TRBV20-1 TGCAGTGCTAGAGAAGACAGGAACACCGGGGAGCTGTTTTTT CSAREDRNTGELFF
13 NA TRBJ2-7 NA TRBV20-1 TGCAGTGCGTCGAAGGACGGCTCCTACGAGCAGTACTTC CSASKDGSYEQYF
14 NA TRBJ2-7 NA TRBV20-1 TGCAGTGCTAGTAAGCGGCCTGCCACCTACGAGCAGTACTTC CSASKRPATYEQYF
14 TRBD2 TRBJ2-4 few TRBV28 TGTGCGGGACGGGGCGGGGGAGCCAAAAACATTCAGTACTTC CAGRGGGAKNIQYF
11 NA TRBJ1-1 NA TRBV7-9 TGTGCCACCCGAAAGGGCACTGAAGCTTTCTTT CATRKGTEAFF
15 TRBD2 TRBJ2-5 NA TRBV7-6 TGTGCCAGCAAAACAGAGTGGACTAGCGGAGAGACCCAGTACTTC CASKTEWTSGETQYF
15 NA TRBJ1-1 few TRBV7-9 TGTGCCAGCAGCTTGGTAGCCCTGGGCGGTACTGAAGCTTTCTTT CASSLVALGGTEAFF
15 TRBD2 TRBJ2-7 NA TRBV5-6 TGTGCCAGCAGTTATACTAGCGGGAGATCCTACGAGCAGTACTTC CASSYTSGRSYEQYF
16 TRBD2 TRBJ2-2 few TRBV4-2 TGTGCCAGCAGCCAAACTAGCGGGGGCCCCACCGGGGAGCTGTTTTTT CASSQTSGGPTGELFF
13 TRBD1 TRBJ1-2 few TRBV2 TGTGCCAGCGGGGGACAGGGGGCTGATGGCTACACCTTC CASGGQGADGYTF
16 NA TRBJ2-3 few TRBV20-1 TGCAGTGCTAGAGTTTCCTGGGGCTTAAGCACAGATACGCAGTATTTT CSARVSWGLSTDTQYF
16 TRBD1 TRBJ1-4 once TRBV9 TGTGCCAGCAGCACGGGACAGGGGATGCCTAATGAAAAACTGTTTTTT CASSTGQGMPNEKLFF
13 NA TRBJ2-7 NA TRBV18 TGTGCCAGCTCACCACCGTCGCATTACGAGCAGTACTTC CASSPPSHYEQYF
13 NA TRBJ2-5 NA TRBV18 TGTGCCAGCTCACCACACAGCACAGAGACCCAGTACTTC CASSPHSTETQYF
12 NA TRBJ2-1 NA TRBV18 TGTGCCAGCTCACCCATCAGCGGTGAGCAGTTCTTC CASSPISGEQFF
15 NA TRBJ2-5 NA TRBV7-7 TGTGCTAGCAGCTTAGATGACAGTAGGGGAGAGACCCAGTACTTC CASSLDDSRGETQYF
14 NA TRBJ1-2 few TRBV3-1 TGTGCCAGCAGCCCACCTAAGGCCGGACGAAGGAAAACCTTC CASSPPKAGRRKTF
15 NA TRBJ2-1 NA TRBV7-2 TGTGCCAGCAGCCGTCCCGGGACATTGGCGGGGGAGCAGTTCTTC CASSRPGTLAGEQFF
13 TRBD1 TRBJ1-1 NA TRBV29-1 TGCAGCGTTGTACGGGACAGGGGGGCTGAAGCTTTCTTT CSVVRDRGAEAFF
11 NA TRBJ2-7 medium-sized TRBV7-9 TGCGCCAGCAGCCAGGCCTACGAGCAGTACTTC CASSQAYEQYF
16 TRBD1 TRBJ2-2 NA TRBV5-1 TGCGCCAGCAGCTTCGATGGACAGGGGAACACCGGGGAGCTGTTTTTT CASSFDGQGNTGELFF
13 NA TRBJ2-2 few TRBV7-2 TGTGCCAGCAGCTTAGGGCACGGCGGGGAGCTGTTTTTT CASSLGHGGELFF
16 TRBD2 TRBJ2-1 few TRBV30 TGTGCCTCTGGGCGTGGGGGACTAGCCATTGGCAATGAGCAGTTCTTC CASGRGGLAIGNEQFF
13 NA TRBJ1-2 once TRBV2 TGTGCCAGCAAGATCGGGCCGAACTATGGCTACACCTTC CASKIGPNYGYTF
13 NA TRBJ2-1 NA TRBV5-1 TGCGCCAGCAGCTGGGACTCACACAATGAGCAGTTCTTC CASSWDSHNEQFF
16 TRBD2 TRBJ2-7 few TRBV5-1 TGCGCCAGCAGCTGGGGGACTAGCGGAAGCTCCTACGAGCAGTACTTC CASSWGTSGSSYEQYF
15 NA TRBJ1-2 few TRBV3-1 TGTGCCAGCAGCCGAACAGGGAGTTGGGACTATGGCTACACCTTC CASSRTGSWDYGYTF
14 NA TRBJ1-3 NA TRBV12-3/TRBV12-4 TGTGCCAGCAGTTCGAGGGGAACAGGAAACACCATATATTTT CASSSRGTGNTIYF
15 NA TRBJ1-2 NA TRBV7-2 TGTGCCAGCAGCTTAGGTGACCGTCTCATCTCTGGCTACACCTTC CASSLGDRLISGYTF
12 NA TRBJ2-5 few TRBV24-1 TGTGCCACCAGTGATTTTGAAGAGACCCAGTACTTC CATSDFEETQYF